The 6 T cell receptor beta chains listed next were all sequenced from one sample in a study of glioma-infiltrating T cells after dendritic cell vaccination. Profiling relied on immunoSEQ multiplex PCR, and the TCRdb table lists in-frame clones only, not all of them. The sample carries about 64,000 clones, 82% recorded once. The sequenced sample was blood, obtained before dendritic cell vaccination. Receptors were obtained from a human donor with glioblastoma.

This chain uses TRBV7-9 with TRBJ1-5; tentatively, D is TRBD1 (5 bases). This CDR3 has 15 amino acids. Germline CDR1 and CDR2: SEHNR and FQNEAQ (reference sequence). With 5 bases removed from V and 0 bases from J, the gap between germline ends came to 11 bases. The CDR3 sequence is CASSAVDSSNQPQHF. The DNA for the CDR3 is TGTGCCAGCAGCGCCGTAGACAGTAGCAATCAGCCCCAGCATTTT.

V and J are TRBV18 and TRBJ1-1; no clear D. The CDR3 extends over 12 amino acids. V lost 2 bases, J lost 4 bases, and 5 bases lay in between. CDR1 and CDR2 (germline): KGHSH, LQKENI. The CDR3 nucleotides are TGTGCCAGCTCACCATCGGGCACTGAAGCTTTCTTT. This sequence encodes CASSPSGTEAFF.

This clone was observed a few times. Germline and junction disagree at one end, which may indicate a read error. The chain is built from TRBV7-7 and TRBJ2-2; D perhaps matches TRBD2 (6 bases). The CDR3 consists of 14 residues. Germline V gene data show CDR1 as SSHAT and CDR2 as FNYEAQ (reference sequence). DNA of the CDR3: TGTGCTAGCAGTCCGACTAGATCGGGAGGGGAGCTGTTTTTT. This codes for CASSPTRSGGELFF.

The chain's CDR3 is CASSESGEQYF. CDR3 sequence (DNA): TGTGCCAGCAGTGAATCGGGCGAGCAGTACTTC. The V call is TRBV2, the J call TRBJ2-7; D gene unclear. The CDR3 sequence is 11 residues long. V dropped 2 bases and J dropped 6 bases, with 5 bases sitting between them. Germline CDR1 and CDR2: SNHLY and FYNNEI.

The V call is TRBV5-1, the J call TRBJ2-7; TRBD2 matches at 10 bases. CDR1 and CDR2 (germline): SGHRS, YFSETQ. After removal of 1 base from V and 6 bases from J, the junction contained 10 bases not matched to a gene. CDR3 length: 16 amino acids. The CDR3 here is CASSLRGAGGPGEQYF. Here the CDR3 DNA reads TGCGCCAGCAGCTTGCGGGGAGCGGGGGGGCCTGGCGAGCAGTACTTC.

The chain is built from TRBV5-6 and TRBJ1-1, with 9 bases lining up with TRBD1. The trim removed 0 bases at V and 2 bases at J, leaving 8 bases unmatched. This CDR3 is 17 amino acids long. The germline CDR1 and CDR2 sequences are SGHDT and YYEEEE. CDR3 coding DNA: TGTGCCAGCAGCTTGGAGACCGGGACAGGGCTTAACACTGAAGCTTTCTTT. It encodes CASSLETGTGLNTEAFF.